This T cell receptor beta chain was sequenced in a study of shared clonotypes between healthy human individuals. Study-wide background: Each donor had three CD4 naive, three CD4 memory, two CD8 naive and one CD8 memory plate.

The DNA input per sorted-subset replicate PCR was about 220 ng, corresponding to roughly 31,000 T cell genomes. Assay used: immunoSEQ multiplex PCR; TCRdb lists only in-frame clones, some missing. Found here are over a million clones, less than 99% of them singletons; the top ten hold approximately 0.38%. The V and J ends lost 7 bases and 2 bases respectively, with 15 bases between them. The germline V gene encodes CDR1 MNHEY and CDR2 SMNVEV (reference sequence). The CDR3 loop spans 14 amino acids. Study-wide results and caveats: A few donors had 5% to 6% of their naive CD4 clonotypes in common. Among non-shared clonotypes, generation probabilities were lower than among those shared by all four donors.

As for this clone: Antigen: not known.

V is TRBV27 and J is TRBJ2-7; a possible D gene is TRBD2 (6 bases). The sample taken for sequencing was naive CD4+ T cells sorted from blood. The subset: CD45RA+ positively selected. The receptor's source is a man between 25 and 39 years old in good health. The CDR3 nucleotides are TGTGCCAGCATCCGGGACTCCTTCCCCTACGAGCAGTACTTC. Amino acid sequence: CASIRDSFPYEQYF.